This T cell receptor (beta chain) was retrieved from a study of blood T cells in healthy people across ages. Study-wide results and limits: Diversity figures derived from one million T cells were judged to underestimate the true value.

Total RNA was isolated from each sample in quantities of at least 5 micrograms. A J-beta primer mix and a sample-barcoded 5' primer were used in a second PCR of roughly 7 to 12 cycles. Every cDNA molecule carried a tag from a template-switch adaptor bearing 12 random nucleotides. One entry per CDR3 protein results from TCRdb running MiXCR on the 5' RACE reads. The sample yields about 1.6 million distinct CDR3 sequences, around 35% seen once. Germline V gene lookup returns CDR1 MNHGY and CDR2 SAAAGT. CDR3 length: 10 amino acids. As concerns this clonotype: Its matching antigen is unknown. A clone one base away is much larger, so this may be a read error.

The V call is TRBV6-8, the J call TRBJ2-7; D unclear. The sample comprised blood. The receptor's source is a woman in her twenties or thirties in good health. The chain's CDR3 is CANSSYGQYF. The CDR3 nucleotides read TGTGCCAACAGTTCCTACGGGCAGTACTTC.